This TCR beta chain was documented in a study of cytomegalovirus exposure and HLA in healthy donors. The study, taken as a whole, reports: Later on, an analysis showed TCR association rates differing by HLA locus, with DRB1 the most and HLA-C the fewest. In a later analysis, V- and J-gene trimming of beta chains associated with a DCLRE1C missense variant, replicated independently. Presence/absence analysis assumed near-uniform sequencing depth across donors.

This clone was detected only once. Its antigen is still unknown. Amplification used 60 Vbeta primers and 13 Jbeta primers. The method was immunoSEQ multiplex PCR; TCRdb's version includes in-frame clones alone and lacks a portion of them. The sample has around 150,000 clones, more than 55% seen once; the top ten hold 6.5%. V lost 2 bases and J 6 bases, leaving 11 bases between the germline ends. Germline CDR1 reads SGHNT; CDR2 reads YYREEE (reference sequence). The CDR3 is made up of 13 amino acids. The origin of this receptor is an older woman in good health and CMV-seronegative. The sequencing input was PBMCs. The chain combines TRBV5-4 with TRBJ1-1; a weak D match, TRBD1 (6 bases). The CDR3 bases are TGTGCCAGCAGCTTCGGGGGGCAAGCTGAAGCTTTCTTT. Protein: CASSFGGQAEAFF.